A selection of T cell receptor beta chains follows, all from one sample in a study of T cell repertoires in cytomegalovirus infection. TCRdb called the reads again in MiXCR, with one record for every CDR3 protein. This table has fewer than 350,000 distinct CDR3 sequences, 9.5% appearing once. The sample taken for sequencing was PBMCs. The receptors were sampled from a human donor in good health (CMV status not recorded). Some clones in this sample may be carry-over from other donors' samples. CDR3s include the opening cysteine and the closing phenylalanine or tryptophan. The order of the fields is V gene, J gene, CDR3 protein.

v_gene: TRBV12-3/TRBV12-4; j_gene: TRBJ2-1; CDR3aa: CASSPGQGRVGEQFF
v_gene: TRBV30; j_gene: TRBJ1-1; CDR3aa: CACTGLVNTEAFF
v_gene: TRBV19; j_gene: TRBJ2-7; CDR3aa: CASRDTQREQYF
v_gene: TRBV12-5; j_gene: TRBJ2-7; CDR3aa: CASGLFQGGAYEQYF
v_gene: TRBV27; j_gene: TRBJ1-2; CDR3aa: CASSLYRGDYGYTF
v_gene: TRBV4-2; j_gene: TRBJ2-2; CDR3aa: CASSQDPPFGELFF
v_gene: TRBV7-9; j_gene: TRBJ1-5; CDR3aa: CASSLGSGTNQPQHF
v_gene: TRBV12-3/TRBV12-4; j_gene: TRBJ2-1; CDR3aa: CASSLGAAGFF
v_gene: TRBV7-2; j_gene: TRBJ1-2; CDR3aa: CASSLRGQGDYGYTF
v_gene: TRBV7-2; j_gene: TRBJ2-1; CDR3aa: CASSLEGGRNEQFF
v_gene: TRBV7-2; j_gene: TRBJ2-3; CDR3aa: CASSLPVRPTDTQYF
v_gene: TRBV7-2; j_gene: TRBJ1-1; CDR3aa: CASSKNRGANTEAFF
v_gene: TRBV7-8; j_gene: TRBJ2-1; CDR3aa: CASSLGSGSGDEQFF
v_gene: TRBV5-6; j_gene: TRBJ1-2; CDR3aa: CASLGPSGRDGYTF
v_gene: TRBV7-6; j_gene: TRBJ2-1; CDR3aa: CASSRSGSNKGEQFF
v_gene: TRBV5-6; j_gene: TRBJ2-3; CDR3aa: CASSFTGPDTQYF
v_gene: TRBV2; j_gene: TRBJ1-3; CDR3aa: CASSDNKGVGNTIYF
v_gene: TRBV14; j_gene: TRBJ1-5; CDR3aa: CASSPPLGPQHF
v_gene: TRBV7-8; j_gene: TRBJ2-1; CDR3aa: CASSLGYHRDTSSFVQFF
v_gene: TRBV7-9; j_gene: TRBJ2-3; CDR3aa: CASSLISGRAVGTDTQYF
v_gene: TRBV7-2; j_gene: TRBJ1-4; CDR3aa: CASSARVAIATNEKLFF
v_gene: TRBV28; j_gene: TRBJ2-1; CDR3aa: CASRRLGTAFRHNSYNEQFF
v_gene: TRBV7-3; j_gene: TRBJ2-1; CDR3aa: CASSPRGPSPSNEQFF
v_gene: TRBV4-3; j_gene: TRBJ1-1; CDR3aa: CASSQAQNTEAFF
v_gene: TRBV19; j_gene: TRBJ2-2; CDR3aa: CASSIRQGGTGELFF
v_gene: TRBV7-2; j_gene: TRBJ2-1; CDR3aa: CASSPTGTGGWWFF
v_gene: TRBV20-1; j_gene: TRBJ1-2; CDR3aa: CSASSGRMKPANYGYTF
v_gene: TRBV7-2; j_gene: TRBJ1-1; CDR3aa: CASSPRQGLLEAFF
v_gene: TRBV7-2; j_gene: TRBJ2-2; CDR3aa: CASSPRGGNTGELFF
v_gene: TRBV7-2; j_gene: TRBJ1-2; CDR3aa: CASSSQRGGGYGYTF
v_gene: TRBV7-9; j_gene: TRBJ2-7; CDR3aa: CASSGGGRSYEQYF
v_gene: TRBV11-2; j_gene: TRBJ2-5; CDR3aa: CASSSTVSGETQYF
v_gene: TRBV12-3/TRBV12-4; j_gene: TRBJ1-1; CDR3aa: CASSLESGWIQKHSEAFF
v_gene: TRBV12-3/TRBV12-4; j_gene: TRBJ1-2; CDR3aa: CASRKGAGYTF
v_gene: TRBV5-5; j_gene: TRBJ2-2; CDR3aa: CASSLEGGYGTGELFF
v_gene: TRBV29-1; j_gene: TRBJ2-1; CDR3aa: CSVEGTRPPNEQFF
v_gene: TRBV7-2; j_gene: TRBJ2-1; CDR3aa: CASSLRSYSVKAYNEQFF
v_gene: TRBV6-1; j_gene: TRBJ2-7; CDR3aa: CASSGIGQGAYEQYF
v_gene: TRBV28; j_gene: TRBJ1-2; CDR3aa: CASSTAQGNYGYTF
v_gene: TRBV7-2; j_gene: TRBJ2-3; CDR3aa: CASTKRTRDTQYF
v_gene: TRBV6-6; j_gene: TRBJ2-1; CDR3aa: CASTFFLRGGGNEQIF
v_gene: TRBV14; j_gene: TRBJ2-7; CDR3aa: CASSRVAGGSGQYF
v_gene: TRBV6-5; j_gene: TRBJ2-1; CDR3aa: CASRRLAVATIYNEQFF
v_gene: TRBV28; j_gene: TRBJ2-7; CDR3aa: CASSPPYEQYF
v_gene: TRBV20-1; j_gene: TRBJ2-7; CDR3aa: CSARDPPLQYF
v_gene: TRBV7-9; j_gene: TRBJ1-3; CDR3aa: CASSPQPVVSGNTIYF
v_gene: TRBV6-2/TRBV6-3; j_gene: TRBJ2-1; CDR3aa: CASRGRFTGEQFF
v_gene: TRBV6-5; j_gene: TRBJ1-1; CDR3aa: CASSYWGRGARTEAFF